Shown below are 6 T cell receptor beta chains from a single sample sequenced in a study of neurological immune-mediated disorders (dated by TCRdb to between 2018 and 2021). The library was generated by 5' RACE. Sequencing was carried out with an Illumina HiSeq 2500. Through fastp at Q25 and MiXCR, TCRdb rebuilt clones from the public reads, retaining in-frame beta chains. CDR3 protein duplicates are merged, each entry listing the most common genes and DNA. For this sample there are under 70,000 distinct CDR3 sequences; 3.2% appear just once. The ten largest clones take up under 6.5% of the sample. Specimen: PBMCs. These receptors were taken from a woman between 50 and 59 years old with multiple sclerosis.

In this sample, this clonotype turned up many times. The genes are TRBV5-1 and TRBJ2-1; 9 positions match TRBD2. CDR1 SGHRS and CDR2 YFSETQ come from the germline V gene. Trimming removed 0 bases from V and 4 bases from J; junction bases left unmatched: 8. This CDR3 region has 17 residues. The CDR3 region is CASSLAAVAGAYNEQFF. The CDR3 bases are TGCGCCAGCAGCTTGGCCGCCGTAGCGGGGGCATACAATGAGCAGTTCTTC. Complete variable domain (other parts from reference TRBV5-1 and TRBJ2-1): KAGVTQTPRYLIKTRGQQVTLSCSPISGHRSVSWYQQTPGQGLQFLFEYFSETQRNKGNFPGRFSGRQFSNSRSEMNVSTLELGDSALYLCASSLAAVAGAYNEQFFGPGTRLTVL.

DNA for the CDR3: TGCGCCAGCAGCCCCGCCCAGACAGGGAGAGGCACCGGGGAGCTGTTTTTT. As protein: CASSPAQTGRGTGELFF. This sequence joins TRBV5-1 and TRBJ2-2; 7 bases fit TRBD1. Germline V gene sequence: CDR1 SGHRS, CDR2 YFSETQ. The CDR3 loop spans 17 amino acids. V lost 4 bases, J lost 4 bases, and 13 bases stayed unmatched.

As regards this clonotype: A much bigger clone sits one base away, suggesting this may be a read error. CDR3 sequence (DNA): TGTGCCAGCAGCTTGGGGAAAGCCTACGAGCAGTACTTC. Translating gives CASSLGKAYEQYF. The genes are TRBV7-2 and TRBJ2-7; D uncertain. CDR1 is SGHTA, CDR2 FQGNSA, per germline. The CDR3 contains 13 residues. Trimming cost V 3 bases and J 2 bases, with 8 bases left between them.

This clonotype has at least ten counts. The gene calls are TRBV7-8 and TRBJ2-5; D remains ambiguous. CDR3 length: 13 amino acids. V lost 2 bases and J 4 bases, leaving 8 bases between the germline ends. Germline assignment: CDR1 SGHVS and CDR2 FQNEAQ. For the CDR3, the DNA is TGTGCCAGCAGCTTACGGAGTAGAGAGACCCAGTACTTC. Translated: CASSLRSRETQYF.

Ten or more counts support this clonotype. The rearrangement joins TRBV5-1 to TRBJ2-3; 8 bases line up with TRBD2. Germline CDR1 and CDR2: SGHRS and YFSETQ. The V segment lost 0 bases and the J segment 5 bases; nucleotides outside the gene matches: 14. This CDR3 is 18 amino acids long. CDR3 sequence: CASSLEVAGTAGQDTQYF. The CDR3 DNA reads as TGCGCCAGCAGCTTGGAAGTAGCGGGAACCGCGGGGCAAGATACGCAGTATTTT.

This clonotype occurred many times. The chain is built from TRBV18 and TRBJ2-5; D remains unclear. Between the trimmed V and J ends, which lost 3 bases and 0 bases, there was a span of 8 bases. The CDR3 is made up of 14 amino acids. Germline values: CDR1 KGHSH, CDR2 LQKENI. The CDR3 DNA is TGTGCCAGCTCACCCCCCGGGTACCAAGAGACCCAGTACTTC. Translating gives CASSPPGYQETQYF.